A selection of T cell receptor beta chains follows, all from one sample in a study of T cells after posttransplantation cyclophosphamide. Clones were sequenced by immunoSEQ multiplex PCR, and TCRdb holds only the in-frame ones, with some missing. Altogether around 12,000 clones were found in the sample, and no singletons occur. This specimen consisted of PBMCs, obtained after allogeneic stem cell transplant with posttransplant cyclophosphamide. These receptors all come from a female patient aged 40-50 years who received an allogeneic stem cell transplant from an unrelated donor, was CMV-positive, and had acute GVHD only. Some T cells may have come from the graft donor. CDR3s include the opening cysteine and the closing phenylalanine or tryptophan. The order of the fields is J gene, clone size, V gene, D gene, CDR3 protein, CDR3 DNA. The D gene is left open where the match is weak. Not all rows give a size; the values are once, few, many and, for expanded clones, a class.

TRBJ1-1 many TRBV10-3 - CAISEWGHRGHTEAFF TGTGCCATCAGTGAGTGGGGACATCGAGGGCACACTGAAGCTTTCTTT
TRBJ1-2 medium-sized TRBV5-1 - CASSLEAGPNYGYTF TGCGCCAGCAGCTTGGAGGCAGGGCCTAACTATGGCTACACCTTC
TRBJ2-7 many TRBV5-1 TRBD1 CASSLAGTEEQYF TGCGCCAGCAGCTTGGCCGGGACAGAGGAGCAGTACTTC
TRBJ2-4 - TRBV9 TRBD1 CASSAGTDGFGAKNIQYF TGTGCCAGCAGCGCCGGGACAGACGGATTTGGGGCCAAAAACATTCAGTACTTC
TRBJ2-7 many TRBV14 - CASSPLIVVSHEQYF TGTGCCAGCAGCCCGCTTATCGTAGTTTCCCACGAGCAGTACTTC
TRBJ2-1 many TRBV9 TRBD2 CASSVVAGRAGEQFF TGTGCCAGCAGCGTAGTAGCGGGAAGGGCGGGTGAGCAGTTCTTC
TRBJ2-7 many TRBV7-3 TRBD1 CASSPRDSHEQYF TGTGCCAGCAGCCCCCGGGACAGCCACGAGCAGTACTTC
TRBJ2-2 many TRBV7-3 TRBD1 CASSLNPGQGTGELFF TGTGCCAGCAGCCTCAACCCGGGACAGGGCACCGGGGAGCTGTTTTTT
TRBJ2-7 many TRBV28 TRBD1 CASSYLITGGSYEQYF TGTGCCAGCAGTTATCTAATAACAGGGGGCTCCTACGAGCAGTACTTC
TRBJ1-2 few TRBV28 TRBD1 CASSFGQGMYGYTF TGTGCCAGCAGTTTTGGACAGGGAATGTATGGCTACACCTTC
TRBJ2-3 many TRBV7-2 TRBD2 CASSLRLAGPSTDTQYF TGTGCCAGCAGCTTAAGGTTAGCGGGACCCAGCACAGATACGCAGTATTTT
TRBJ1-2 few TRBV11-2 TRBD1 CASSLIPGGFYGYTF TGTGCCAGCAGCTTAATCCCAGGGGGATTCTATGGCTACACCTTC
TRBJ2-1 many TRBV9 TRBD1 CASSDGQGNYNEQFF TGTGCCAGCAGCGACGGACAGGGAAACTACAATGAGCAGTTCTTC
TRBJ2-4 few TRBV29-1 TRBD1 CSAKPGQEDIQYF TGCAGCGCCAAACCCGGACAGGAGGACATTCAGTACTTC
TRBJ1-1 many TRBV19 TRBD1 CASSMGQGDGYTEAFF TGTGCCAGTAGTATGGGACAGGGAGATGGGTACACTGAAGCTTTCTTT
TRBJ1-2 - TRBV5-4 - CASSFTGLPYGYTF TGTGCCAGCAGCTTCACAGGGCTTCCCTATGGCTACACCTTC
TRBJ2-1 many TRBV27 - CASSPWSSLPYYNEQFF TGTGCCAGCAGTCCCTGGAGTTCCTTGCCCTACTACAATGAGCAGTTCTTC